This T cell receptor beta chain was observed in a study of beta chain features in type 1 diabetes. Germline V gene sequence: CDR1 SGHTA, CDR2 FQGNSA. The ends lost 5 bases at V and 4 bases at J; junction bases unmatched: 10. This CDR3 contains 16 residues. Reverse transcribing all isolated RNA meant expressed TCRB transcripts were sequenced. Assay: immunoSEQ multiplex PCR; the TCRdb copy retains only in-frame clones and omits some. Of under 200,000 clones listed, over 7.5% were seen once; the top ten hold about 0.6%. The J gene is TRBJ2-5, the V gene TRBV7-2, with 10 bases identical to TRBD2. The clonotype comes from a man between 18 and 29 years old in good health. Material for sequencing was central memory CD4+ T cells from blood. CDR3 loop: CASSRRLAGVGETQYF. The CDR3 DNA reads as TGTGCCAGCAGCCGACGCCTAGCGGGAGTAGGAGAGACCCAGTACTTC.